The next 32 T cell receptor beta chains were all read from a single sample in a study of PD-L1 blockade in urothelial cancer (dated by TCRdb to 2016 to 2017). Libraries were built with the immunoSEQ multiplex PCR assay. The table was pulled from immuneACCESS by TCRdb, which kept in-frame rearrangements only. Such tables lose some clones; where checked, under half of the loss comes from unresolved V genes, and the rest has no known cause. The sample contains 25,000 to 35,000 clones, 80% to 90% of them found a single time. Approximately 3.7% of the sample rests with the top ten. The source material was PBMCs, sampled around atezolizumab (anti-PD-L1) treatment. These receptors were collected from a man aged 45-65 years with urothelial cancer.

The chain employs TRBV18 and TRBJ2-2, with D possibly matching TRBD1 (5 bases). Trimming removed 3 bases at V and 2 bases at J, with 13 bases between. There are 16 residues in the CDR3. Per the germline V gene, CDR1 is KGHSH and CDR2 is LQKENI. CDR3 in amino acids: CASSPQMGHNTGELFF. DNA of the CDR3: TGTGCCAGCTCACCCCAGATGGGGCACAACACCGGGGAGCTGTTTTTT.

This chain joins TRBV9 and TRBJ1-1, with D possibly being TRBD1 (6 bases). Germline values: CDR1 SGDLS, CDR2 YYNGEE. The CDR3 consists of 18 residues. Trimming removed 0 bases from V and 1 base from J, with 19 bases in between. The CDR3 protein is CASSVGPITGRGNTEAFF. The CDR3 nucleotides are TGTGCCAGCAGCGTAGGCCCTATCACAGGGAGAGGGAACACTGAAGCTTTCTTT.

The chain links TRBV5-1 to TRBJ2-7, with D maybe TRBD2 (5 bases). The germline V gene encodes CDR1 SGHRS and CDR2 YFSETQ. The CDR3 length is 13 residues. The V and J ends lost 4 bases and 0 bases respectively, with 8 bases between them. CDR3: CASSVAFSYEQYF. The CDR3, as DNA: TGCGCCAGCAGCGTAGCGTTCTCCTACGAGCAGTACTTC.

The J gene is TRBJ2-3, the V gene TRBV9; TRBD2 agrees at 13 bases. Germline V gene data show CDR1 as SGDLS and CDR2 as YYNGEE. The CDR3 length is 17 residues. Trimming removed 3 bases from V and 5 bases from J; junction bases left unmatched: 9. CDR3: CASSARLAGGQEDTQYF. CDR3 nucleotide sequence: TGTGCCAGCAGCGCCAGACTAGCGGGGGGCCAGGAAGATACGCAGTATTTT.

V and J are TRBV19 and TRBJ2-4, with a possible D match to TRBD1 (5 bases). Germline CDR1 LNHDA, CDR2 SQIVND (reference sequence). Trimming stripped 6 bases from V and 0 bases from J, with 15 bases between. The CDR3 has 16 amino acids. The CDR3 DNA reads TGTGCCAGTAGGGACGGACAACAGCTAGCCAAAAACATTCAGTACTTC. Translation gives CASRDGQQLAKNIQYF.

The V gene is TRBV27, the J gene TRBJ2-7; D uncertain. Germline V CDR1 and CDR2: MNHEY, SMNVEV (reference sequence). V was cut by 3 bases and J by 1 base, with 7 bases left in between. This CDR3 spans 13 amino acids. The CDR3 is CASSFRFSYEQYF. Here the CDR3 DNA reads TGTGCCAGCAGTTTCCGGTTTTCCTACGAGCAGTACTTC.

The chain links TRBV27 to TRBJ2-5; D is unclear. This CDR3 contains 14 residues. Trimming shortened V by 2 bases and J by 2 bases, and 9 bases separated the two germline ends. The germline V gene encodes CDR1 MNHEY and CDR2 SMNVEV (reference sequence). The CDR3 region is CASSLTRSQETQYF. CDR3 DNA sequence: TGTGCCAGCAGTTTAACGAGGTCACAAGAGACCCAGTACTTC.

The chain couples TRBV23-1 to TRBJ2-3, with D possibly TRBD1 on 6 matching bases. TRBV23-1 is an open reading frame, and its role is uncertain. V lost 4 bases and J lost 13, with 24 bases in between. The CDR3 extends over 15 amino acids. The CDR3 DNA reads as TGCGCCAGCAGTCCAGGACAGTCCGAGGAGGCGCTGGAGTATTTT. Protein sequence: CASSPGQSEEALEYF.

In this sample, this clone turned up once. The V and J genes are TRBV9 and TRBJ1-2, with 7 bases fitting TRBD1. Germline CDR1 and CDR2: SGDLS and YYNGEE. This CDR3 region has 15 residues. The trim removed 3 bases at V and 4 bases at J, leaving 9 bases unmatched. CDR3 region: CASSGRDSEIYGYTF. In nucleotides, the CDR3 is TGTGCCAGCAGCGGCCGGGACAGCGAGATCTATGGCTACACCTTC.

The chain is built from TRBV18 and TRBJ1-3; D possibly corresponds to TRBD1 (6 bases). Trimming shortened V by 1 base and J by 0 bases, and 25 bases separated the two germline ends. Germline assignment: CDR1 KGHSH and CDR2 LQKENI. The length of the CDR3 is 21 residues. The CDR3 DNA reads TGTGCCAGCTCACCACTTCCCCACACTCTCCGACAGGCCCTCTCTGGAAACACCATATATTTT. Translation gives CASSPLPHTLRQALSGNTIYF.

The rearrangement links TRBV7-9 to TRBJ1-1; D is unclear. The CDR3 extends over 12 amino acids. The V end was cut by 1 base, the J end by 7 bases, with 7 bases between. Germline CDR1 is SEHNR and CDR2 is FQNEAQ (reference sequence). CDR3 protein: CASSLGQNEAFF. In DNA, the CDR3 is TGTGCCAGCAGCTTAGGGCAGAATGAAGCTTTCTTT.

CDR3 DNA: TGTGCCACCCTGCCGAAGCGGGGGGACAGCACAGATACGCAGTATTTT. The encoded protein is CATLPKRGDSTDTQYF. The chain has TRBV6-4 and TRBJ2-3, with 9 nucleotides matching TRBD2. Unmatched junction bases numbered 11, after V lost 10 bases and J lost 0 bases. The CDR3 has 16 residues. In germline, CDR1 is MRHNA, CDR2 SNTAGT.

The chain's CDR3 is CASSFGLAGGLLREQFF. The DNA for the CDR3 is TGCGCCAGCAGCTTCGGACTAGCGGGGGGCCTCCTACGCGAGCAGTTCTTC. This chain uses TRBV5-1 with TRBJ2-1; 14 positions match TRBD2. There are 17 residues in the CDR3. J was trimmed by 10 bases and V by 2 bases; bases with no gene match: 11. The germline gives CDR1 SGHRS, CDR2 YFSETQ.

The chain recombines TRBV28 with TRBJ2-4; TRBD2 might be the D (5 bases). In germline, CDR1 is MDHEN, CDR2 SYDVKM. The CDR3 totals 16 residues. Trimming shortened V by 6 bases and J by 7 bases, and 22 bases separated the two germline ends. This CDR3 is CASSQPTRTSGNIQYF. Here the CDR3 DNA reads TGTGCCAGCAGCCAACCCACGCGGACCTCGGGGAACATTCAGTACTTC. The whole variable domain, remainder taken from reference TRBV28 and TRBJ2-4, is DVKVTQSSRYLVKRTGEKVFLECVQDMDHENMFWYRQDPGLGLRLIYFSYDVKMKEKGDIPEGYSVSREKKERFSLILESASTNQTSMYLCASSQPTRTSGNIQYFGAGTRLSVL.

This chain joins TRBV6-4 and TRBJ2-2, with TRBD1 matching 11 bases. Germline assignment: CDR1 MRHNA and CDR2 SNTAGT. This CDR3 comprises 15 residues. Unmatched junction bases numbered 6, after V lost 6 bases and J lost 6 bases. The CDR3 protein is CASSFGQGAAGELFF. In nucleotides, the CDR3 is TGTGCCAGCAGCTTCGGACAGGGGGCTGCCGGGGAGCTGTTTTTT.

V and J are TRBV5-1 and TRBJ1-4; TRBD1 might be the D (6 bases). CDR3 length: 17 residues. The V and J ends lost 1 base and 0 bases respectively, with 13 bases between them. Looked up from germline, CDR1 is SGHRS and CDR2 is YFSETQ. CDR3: CASSLSENRATNEKLFF. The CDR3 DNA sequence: TGCGCCAGCAGCTTGTCCGAAAACAGGGCAACTAATGAAAAACTGTTTTTT. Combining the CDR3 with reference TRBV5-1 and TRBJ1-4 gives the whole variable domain KAGVTQTPRYLIKTRGQQVTLSCSPISGHRSVSWYQQTPGQGLQFLFEYFSETQRNKGNFPGRFSGRQFSNSRSEMNVSTLELGDSALYLCASSLSENRATNEKLFFGSGTQLSVL.

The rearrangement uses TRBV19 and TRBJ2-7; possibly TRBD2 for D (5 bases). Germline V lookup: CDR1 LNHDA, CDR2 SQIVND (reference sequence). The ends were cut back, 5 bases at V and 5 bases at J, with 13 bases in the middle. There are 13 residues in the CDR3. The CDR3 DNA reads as TGTGCCAGTAGTGCTACTAGTTTCCACGAGCAGTACTTC. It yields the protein CASSATSFHEQYF.

The CDR3 is CASRGGALLDTQYF. The CDR3 DNA sequence: TGCGCCAGCCGGGGCGGGGCTCTCCTAGATACGCAGTATTTT. J is TRBJ2-3 and V is TRBV5-1, with D perhaps TRBD2 (6 bases). Trimming cost V 7 bases and J 5 bases, with 17 bases left between them. From germline, CDR1 is SGHRS and CDR2 YFSETQ. This CDR3 spans 14 amino acids. The variable domain in full, completed from reference TRBV5-1 and TRBJ2-3, reads KAGVTQTPRYLIKTRGQQVTLSCSPISGHRSVSWYQQTPGQGLQFLFEYFSETQRNKGNFPGRFSGRQFSNSRSEMNVSTLELGDSALYLCASRGGALLDTQYFGPGTRLTVL.

The CDR3 is CASSILASNTGELFF. CDR3 DNA: TGTGCCAGTAGTATACTAGCTTCGAACACCGGGGAGCTGTTTTTT. The chain couples TRBV19 to TRBJ2-2; possibly TRBD2 for D (5 bases). V was trimmed by 2 bases and J by 0 bases, leaving 7 bases between them. This CDR3 spans 15 amino acids. CDR1 LNHDA and CDR2 SQIVND come from the germline V gene (reference sequence).

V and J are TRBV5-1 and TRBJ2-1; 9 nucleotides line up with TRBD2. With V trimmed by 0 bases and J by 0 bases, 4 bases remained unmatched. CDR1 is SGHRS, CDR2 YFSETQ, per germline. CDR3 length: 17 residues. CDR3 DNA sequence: TGCGCCAGCAGCTTGGGGCTAGCGGGGTACTCCTACAATGAGCAGTTCTTC. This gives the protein CASSLGLAGYSYNEQFF.

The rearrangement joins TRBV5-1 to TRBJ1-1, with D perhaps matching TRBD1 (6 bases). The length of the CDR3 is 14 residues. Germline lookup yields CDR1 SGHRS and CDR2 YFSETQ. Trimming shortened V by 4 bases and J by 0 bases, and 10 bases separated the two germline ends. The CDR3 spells CASSTGQLNTEAFF. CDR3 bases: TGCGCCAGCAGCACTGGACAGCTGAACACTGAAGCTTTCTTT.

CDR3 residues: CASSYRAPGAFF. Here the CDR3 DNA reads TGTGCCAGCAGTTACAGGGCCCCGGGGGCTTTCTTT. The J gene is TRBJ1-1, the V gene TRBV6-5, with D hard to call. Germline V CDR1 and CDR2: MNHEY, SVGAGI. Trimming stripped 2 bases from V and 11 bases from J, with 12 bases between. CDR3 size: 12 residues.

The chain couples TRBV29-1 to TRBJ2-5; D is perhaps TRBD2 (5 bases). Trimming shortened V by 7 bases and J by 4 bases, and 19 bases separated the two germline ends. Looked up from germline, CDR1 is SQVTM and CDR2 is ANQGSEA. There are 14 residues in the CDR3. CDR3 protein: CSARGRGMSETQYF. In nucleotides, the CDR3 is TGCAGCGCCCGAGGTCGAGGGATGTCAGAGACCCAGTACTTC.

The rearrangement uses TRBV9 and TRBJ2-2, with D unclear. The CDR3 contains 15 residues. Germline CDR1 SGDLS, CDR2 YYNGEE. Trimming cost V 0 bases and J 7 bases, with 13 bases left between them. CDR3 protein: CASSVASSSGGELFF. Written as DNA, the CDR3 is TGTGCCAGCAGCGTAGCATCTTCATCCGGCGGGGAGCTGTTTTTT. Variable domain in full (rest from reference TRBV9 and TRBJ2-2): DSGVTQTPKHLITATGQRVTLRCSPRSGDLSVYWYQQSLDQGLQFLIQYYNGEERAKGNILERFSAQQFPDLHSELNLSSLELGDSALYFCASSVASSSGGELFFGEGSRLTVL.

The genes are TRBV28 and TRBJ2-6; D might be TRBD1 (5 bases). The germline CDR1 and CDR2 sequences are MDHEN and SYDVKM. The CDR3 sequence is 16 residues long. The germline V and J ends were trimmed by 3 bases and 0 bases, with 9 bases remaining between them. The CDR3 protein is CASSFVGVSGANVLTF. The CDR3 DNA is TGTGCCAGCAGTTTCGTAGGGGTCTCTGGGGCCAACGTCCTGACTTTC.

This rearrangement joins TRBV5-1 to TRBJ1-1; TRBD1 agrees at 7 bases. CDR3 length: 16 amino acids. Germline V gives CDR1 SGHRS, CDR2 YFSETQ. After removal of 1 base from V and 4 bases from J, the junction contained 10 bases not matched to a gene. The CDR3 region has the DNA TGCGCCAGCAGCTTGCCGCTGACAGGGAGTCGCACTGAAGCTTTCTTT. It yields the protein CASSLPLTGSRTEAFF.

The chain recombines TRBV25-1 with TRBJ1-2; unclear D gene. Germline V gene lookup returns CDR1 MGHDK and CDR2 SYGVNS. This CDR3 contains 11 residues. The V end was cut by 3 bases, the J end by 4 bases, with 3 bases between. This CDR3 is CASSDLYGYTF. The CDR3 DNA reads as TGTGCCAGCAGTGACCTCTATGGCTACACCTTC.

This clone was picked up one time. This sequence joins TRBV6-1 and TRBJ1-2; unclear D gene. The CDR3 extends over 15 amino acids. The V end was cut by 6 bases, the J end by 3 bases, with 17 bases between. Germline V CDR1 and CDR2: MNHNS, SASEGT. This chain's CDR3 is CASSGIFREDYGYTF. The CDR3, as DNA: TGTGCCAGCAGCGGAATCTTCCGGGAAGACTATGGCTACACCTTC.

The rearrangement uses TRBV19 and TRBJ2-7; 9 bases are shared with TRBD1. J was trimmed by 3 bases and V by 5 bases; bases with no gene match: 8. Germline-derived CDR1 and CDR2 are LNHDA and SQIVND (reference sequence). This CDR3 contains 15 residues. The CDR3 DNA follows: TGTGCCAGTAGTCCTCCGGGACAGGGATACTACGAGCAGTACTTC. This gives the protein CASSPPGQGYYEQYF.

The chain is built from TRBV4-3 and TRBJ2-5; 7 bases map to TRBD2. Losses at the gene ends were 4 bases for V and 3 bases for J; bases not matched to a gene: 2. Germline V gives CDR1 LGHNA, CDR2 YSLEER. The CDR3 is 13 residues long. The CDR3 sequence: CASSPGLEETQYF. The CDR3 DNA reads TGCGCCAGCAGCCCCGGACTAGAAGAGACCCAGTACTTC.

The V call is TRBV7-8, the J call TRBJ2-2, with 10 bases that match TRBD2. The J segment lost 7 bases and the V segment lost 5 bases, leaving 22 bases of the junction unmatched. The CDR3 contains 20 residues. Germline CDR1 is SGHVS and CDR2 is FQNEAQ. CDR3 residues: CASSVTGPLGTSGTIGELFF. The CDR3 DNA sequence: TGTGCCAGCAGCGTGACAGGGCCCTTAGGCACTAGCGGGACGATCGGGGAGCTGTTTTTT.

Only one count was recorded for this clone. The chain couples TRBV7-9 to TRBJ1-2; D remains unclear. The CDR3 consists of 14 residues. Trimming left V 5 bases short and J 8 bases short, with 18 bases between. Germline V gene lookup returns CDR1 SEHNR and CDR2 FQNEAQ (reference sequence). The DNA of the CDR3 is TGTGCCAGCAGCCCAGAGGGCAGCCGAGCAGGCTACACCTTC. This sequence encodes CASSPEGSRAGYTF.